This passage covers 12 T cell receptor beta chains from one sample sequenced in a study of response to subunit inactivated influenza vaccine. In TCRdb, the RT-PCR reads were re-called with MiXCR into one record per CDR3 protein. This table has about 570,000 distinct CDR3 sequences, 11% appearing once. These same data were also listed under a study on T cells expressing NK-cell markers. As reported in that work: In generating TCR beta cDNA, 5'RACE template switching with UMIs was used.

Here the sequenced sample was PBMCs from blood, taken on the day of vaccination. These receptors were taken from a man aged 50 to 60 who received an inactivated influenza vaccine.

This clonotype was observed many times. The chain links TRBV24-1 to TRBJ2-5; 13 bases are a match to TRBD2. Germline CDR1 reads KGHDR; CDR2 reads SFDVKD. The CDR3 loop spans 17 amino acids. Trimming took 1 base from V and 2 from J; bases not matched to a gene: 3. The CDR3 DNA reads TGTGCCACCAGTGATTTCACTAGCGGGAGGGATCAAGAGACCCAGTACTTC. This encodes CATSDFTSGRDQETQYF.

This clonotype was seen at least ten times. The V gene is TRBV3-1, the J gene TRBJ1-2; D is possibly TRBD1 (5 bases). The ends were cut back, 5 bases at V and 5 bases at J, with 15 bases in the middle. Germline values: CDR1 LGHDT, CDR2 YNNKEL (reference sequence). The CDR3 is 14 amino acids. The CDR3 sequence is CASSTTGASYGYTF. CDR3 coding DNA: TGTGCCAGCAGCACAACAGGAGCCTCTTATGGCTACACCTTC.

The V gene is TRBV20-1, the J gene TRBJ2-5; the D call may be TRBD1 or TRBD2 (6 bases each). CDR1 is DFQATT, CDR2 SNEGSKA, per germline (reference sequence). The germline V and J ends were trimmed by 3 bases and 4 bases, with 15 bases remaining between them. The length of the CDR3 is 14 residues. CDR3 sequence reads: CSASGGRGPETQYF. The CDR3 DNA reads TGCAGTGCTAGTGGGGGCCGGGGGCCAGAGACCCAGTACTTC.

This clonotype occurred a few times. The chain recombines TRBV29-1 with TRBJ2-5; tentative D call: TRBD2 (6 bases). The CDR3 extends over 15 amino acids. CDR1 and CDR2 (germline): SQVTM, ANQGSEA. V was pared by 5 bases and J by 4 bases, with 20 bases between. CDR3 DNA sequence: TGCAGCGTTTATCGGGTCGTGGGAGGTCTAGAGACCCAGTACTTC. This gives the protein CSVYRVVGGLETQYF.

This clonotype was picked up many times. The CDR3 reads CASSLRRTEAFF. The CDR3 bases are TGTGCCAGCAGTTTGAGGAGGACTGAAGCTTTCTTT. V gene TRBV12-3 or TRBV12-4 combines with J gene TRBJ1-1, with no clear D. The ends were cut back, 3 bases at V and 5 bases at J, with 7 bases in the middle. The CDR3 extends over 12 amino acids.

This clonotype was observed a few times. The V call is TRBV18, the J call TRBJ1-1; D not resolved. CDR3 length: 16 amino acids. The V gene lost 3 bases and the J gene lost 1 base, with 15 bases spanning the gap. Per germline, CDR1 KGHSH and CDR2 LQKENI. The CDR3 loop is CASSPADRWENTEAFF. The CDR3 DNA reads as TGTGCCAGCTCACCGGCTGACCGGTGGGAGAACACTGAAGCTTTCTTT.

The V and J genes are TRBV29-1 and TRBJ2-3, with a possible D match to TRBD2 (6 bases). The CDR3 has 15 amino acids. V was pared by 4 bases and J by 5 bases, with 19 bases between. CDR1 is SQVTM, CDR2 ANQGSEA, per germline. CDR3 in DNA: TGCAGCGTTGCCCCCCCGGCGGGGCCCGGAGATACGCAGTATTTT. Its protein product is CSVAPPAGPGDTQYF.

The chain recombines TRBV25-1 with TRBJ2-7, with 7 bases identical to TRBD2. V lost 4 bases to trimming and J lost 0 bases; unmatched junction nucleotides: 9. CDR3 length: 16 amino acids. Germline V gene sequence: CDR1 MGHDK, CDR2 SYGVNS. The CDR3 region is CASSALGASGSYEQYF. The CDR3 DNA follows: TGTGCCAGCAGTGCCCTTGGAGCTAGCGGCTCCTACGAGCAGTACTTC.

This chain links TRBV7-2 with TRBJ2-3, with D uncertain. Trimming cost V 0 bases and J 0 bases, with 7 bases left between them. The CDR3 covers 15 residues. Per the germline V gene, CDR1 is SGHTA and CDR2 is FQGNSA. CDR3 sequence (DNA): TGTGCCAGCAGCTTAGCGTCGCGGAGCACAGATACGCAGTATTTT. Its translation: CASSLASRSTDTQYF. Variable domain in full (rest from reference TRBV7-2 and TRBJ2-3): GAGVSQSPSNKVTEKGKDVELRCDPISGHTALYWYRQSLGQGLEFLIYFQGNSAPDKSGLPSDRFSAERTGGSVSTLTIQRTQQEDSAVYLCASSLASRSTDTQYFGPGTRLTVL.

This chain connects TRBV7-9 to TRBJ2-7, with 10 bases matching TRBD2. The CDR3 loop spans 14 amino acids. CDR1 and CDR2 (germline): SEHNR, FQNEAQ (reference sequence). V gave up 5 bases and J gave up 4 bases; unmatched junction bases: 5. CDR3 residues: CASSKREGRYEQYF. CDR3 bases: TGTGCCAGCAGCAAGCGGGAGGGCAGATACGAGCAGTACTTC.

The chain joins TRBV12-3 or TRBV12-4 to TRBJ2-5, with 13 nucleotides matching TRBD2. With 3 bases clipped from V and 2 bases from J, the junction kept 9 bases outside the gene matches. The CDR3 has 18 amino acids. CDR3 coding DNA: TGTGCCAGCAGTTTGTCGACTAGCGGGGGGCCCTTACAAGAGACCCAGTACTTC. Translated: CASSLSTSGGPLQETQYF.

The chain is built from TRBV14 and TRBJ2-3; D gene uncertain. This CDR3 is built from 13 residues. V was shortened by 4 bases and J by 4 bases, with 9 bases between the two germline ends. Germline CDR1 SGHDN, CDR2 FVKESK. Here the CDR3 DNA reads TGTGCCAGCAGCCCCCGTATCGCAGATACGCAGTATTTT. Its protein is CASSPRIADTQYF.